The sequence of this TCR beta chain was determined in a study of T cell repertoires in aging, cancer and after chemotherapy. Overall study context: Pre- and post-chemotherapy samples were paired from glioblastoma patients treated with temozolomide-based therapy.

The template was genomic DNA from peripheral blood, not RNA. This clonotype was found a few times. As yet, its antigen is unknown. Rearranged V-D-J TRB sequences were amplified with a mixed TRB-A/B primer pool. MiXCR, run by TCRdb on the multiplex PCR reads, gives a single entry per CDR3 protein. The sample lists 4,000 to 5,500 distinct CDR3 sequences; 25% to 30% were seen once. Germline CDR1 reads ENHRY; CDR2 reads SYGVKD. The CDR3 has 13 residues. V lost 6 bases and J 6 bases, leaving 11 bases between the germline ends. Notes on the study in general: Untreated cancer patients had significantly lower blood TCR diversity than age-matched healthy donors. In each cancer cohort, median generation probability increased across chemotherapy, suggesting thymic output rebounded.

The specimen sequenced was blood. This TCR was sampled from a human donor with a solid tumor. This chain joins TRBV10-3 and TRBJ2-2, with no clear D. CDR3 DNA: TGTGCCATCAGACTTAGTGAGGCCGGGGAGCTGTTTTTT. Encoded protein: CAIRLSEAGELFF.